Listed here are 20 T cell receptor beta chains from one sample, sequenced in a study of cytomegalovirus exposure and HLA in healthy donors. The primer mix had 60 Vbeta and 13 Jbeta primers. Here immunoSEQ multiplex PCR was the method, and the copy in TCRdb shows in-frame clones only, minus some. In the table there are some 90,000 clones, nearly 80% of which are singletons. Sequenced: PBMCs. The receptors here all came from a middle-aged woman in good health and CMV-seronegative.

A few counts support this clone. The chain links TRBV5-1 to TRBJ2-7; no firm D call. Trimming left V 0 bases short and J 2 bases short, with 9 bases between. CDR3 length: 14 residues. Germline assignment: CDR1 SGHRS and CDR2 YFSETQ. The CDR3 here is CASSLDGRTYEQYF. In DNA, the CDR3 is TGCGCCAGCAGCTTGGATGGGCGCACCTACGAGCAGTACTTC.

The rearrangement joins TRBV5-1 to TRBJ2-1, with TRBD2 matching over 8 bases. V lost 5 bases to trimming and J lost 6 bases; unmatched junction nucleotides: 7. The CDR3 length is 14 residues. Germline lookup yields CDR1 SGHRS and CDR2 YFSETQ. The chain's CDR3 is CASSTGGVSNEQFF. CDR3 DNA sequence: TGCGCCAGCAGTACGGGGGGGGTGTCCAATGAGCAGTTCTTC.

The V gene is TRBV6-1, the J gene TRBJ2-4, with 8 bases lining up with TRBD2. CDR3 length equals 16 residues. Looked up from germline, CDR1 is MNHNS and CDR2 is SASEGT. V shed 4 bases and J 4 bases; nucleotides not matched to a gene: 9. The CDR3 DNA is TGTGCCAGCAGTGCCCTGACTAGCGCGTTTAAAAACATTCAGTACTTC. Residues: CASSALTSAFKNIQYF.

This clone was found a few times. J is TRBJ1-1 and V is TRBV28, with 9 bases identical to TRBD1. Germline trimming cut 9 bases from V and 1 base from J; bases unmatched to any gene: 12. This CDR3 has 16 residues. Germline V lookup: CDR1 MDHEN, CDR2 SYDVKM. Written as DNA, the CDR3 is TGTGCCAGTTCGAACAGGGGGCTCCTCACGAACACTGAAGCTTTCTTT. Protein: CASSNRGLLTNTEAFF.

The chain combines TRBV5-1 with TRBJ1-4, with 9 bases identical to TRBD1. The V and J ends lost 4 bases and 8 bases, in that order; junction bases with no gene match: 12. The CDR3 contains 16 residues. From germline, CDR1 is SGHRS and CDR2 YFSETQ. As DNA, the CDR3 is TGCGCCAGCAGCGGGGCTCGGGGACAGGGAGGCGAAAAACTGTTTTTT. Its translation is CASSGARGQGGEKLFF. Combining the CDR3 with reference TRBV5-1 and TRBJ1-4 gives the whole variable domain KAGVTQTPRYLIKTRGQQVTLSCSPISGHRSVSWYQQTPGQGLQFLFEYFSETQRNKGNFPGRFSGRQFSNSRSEMNVSTLELGDSALYLCASSGARGQGGEKLFFGSGTQLSVL.

V is TRBV11-3 and J is TRBJ2-6; D possibly corresponds to TRBD2 (6 bases). V lost 7 bases and J lost 2, with 15 bases in between. Germline CDR1 and CDR2: SGHNT and YENEEA. This CDR3 spans 16 amino acids. CDR3 amino acids: CASTQRASPGANVLTF. In nucleotides, the CDR3 is TGTGCCAGCACCCAGCGGGCCTCCCCTGGGGCCAACGTCCTGACTTTC. Combining the CDR3 with reference TRBV11-3 and TRBJ2-6 gives the whole variable domain EAGVVQSPRYKIIEKKQPVAFWCNPISGHNTLYWYLQNLGQGPELLIRYENEEAVDDSQLPKDRFSAERLKGVDSTLKIQPAELGDSAVYLCASTQRASPGANVLTFGAGSRLTVL.

The J gene is TRBJ2-1, the V gene TRBV9; weak D call: TRBD2 (6 bases). Trimming cost V 4 bases and J 5 bases, with 22 bases left between them. The CDR3 is 17 amino acids. Germline lookup yields CDR1 SGDLS and CDR2 YYNGEE. The CDR3 here is CASSRPGTSNLNNEQFF. In DNA form, the CDR3 reads TGTGCCAGCAGCAGACCCGGGACTTCCAACCTAAACAATGAGCAGTTCTTC. Full variable domain (outside the CDR3, taken from reference TRBV9 and TRBJ2-1): DSGVTQTPKHLITATGQRVTLRCSPRSGDLSVYWYQQSLDQGLQFLIQYYNGEERAKGNILERFSAQQFPDLHSELNLSSLELGDSALYFCASSRPGTSNLNNEQFFGPGTRLTVL.

This chain links TRBV7-2 with TRBJ2-5, with 7 nucleotides matching TRBD2. Per germline, CDR1 SGHTA and CDR2 FQGNSA. Trimming cost V 4 bases and J 2 bases; bases outside gene matches: 4. The CDR3 sequence is 14 residues long. This CDR3 reads CASSYLAVQETQYF. CDR3 coding DNA: TGTGCCAGCAGCTACCTAGCGGTTCAAGAGACCCAGTACTTC.

The sample holds a few counts of this clone. The CDR3 loop is CASSEFRSSYEQYF. DNA for the CDR3: TGCGCCAGCAGCGAATTTCGGAGCTCCTACGAGCAGTACTTC. The J gene is TRBJ2-7, the V gene TRBV4-3; D uncertain. CDR1 and CDR2 from the germline V gene are LGHNA and YSLEER. V lost 5 bases to trimming and J lost 0 bases, with 11 bases between them. The CDR3 length is 14 residues.

The chain couples TRBV5-6 to TRBJ2-7, with a tentative D call TRBD1 (6 bases). The CDR3 runs to 12 residues. V lost 4 bases and J lost 3, with 8 bases in between. The germline V gene has CDR1 SGHDT and CDR2 YYEEEE. CDR3 sequence: CASSETGYEQYF. The DNA for the CDR3 is TGTGCCAGCAGCGAGACAGGCTACGAGCAGTACTTC.

The rearrangement joins TRBV5-1 to TRBJ2-1; TRBD2 matches 14 bases. This CDR3 region has 16 residues. Germline V gene sequence: CDR1 SGHRS, CDR2 YFSETQ. The V and J ends lost 4 bases and 9 bases, in that order; junction bases with no gene match: 9. DNA of the CDR3: TGCGCCAGCAGCCTGCCCCAGACTAGCGGGAGGGGTGAGCAGTTCTTC. Amino acid sequence: CASSLPQTSGRGEQFF.

The V and J genes are TRBV27 and TRBJ1-5, with TRBD1 matching over 8 bases. The V gene's germline CDR1 is MNHEY and CDR2 SMNVEV (reference sequence). The CDR3 totals 16 residues. V shed 5 bases and J 4 bases; nucleotides not matched to a gene: 10. CDR3 sequence reads: CASSPQNRGGNQPQHF. The CDR3 region has the DNA TGTGCCAGCAGTCCTCAAAACAGGGGGGGAAATCAGCCCCAGCATTTT.

The rearrangement uses TRBV28 and TRBJ2-6, with D possibly being TRBD2 (5 bases). Germline CDR1 MDHEN, CDR2 SYDVKM. The V gene lost 7 bases and the J gene lost 2 bases, with 12 bases spanning the gap. This CDR3 has 15 residues. The CDR3 bases are TGTGCCAGCATTCCGGGGAGCGCTGGGGCCAACGTCCTGACTTTC. This codes for CASIPGSAGANVLTF. Full variable domain (missing parts from reference TRBV28 and TRBJ2-6): DVKVTQSSRYLVKRTGEKVFLECVQDMDHENMFWYRQDPGLGLRLIYFSYDVKMKEKGDIPEGYSVSREKKERFSLILESASTNQTSMYLCASIPGSAGANVLTFGAGSRLTVL.

This chain joins TRBV25-1 and TRBJ1-2; D is unresolved. Per the germline V gene, CDR1 is MGHDK and CDR2 is SYGVNS. V was pared by 2 bases and J by 0 bases, with 7 bases between. This CDR3 has 14 amino acids. CDR3 nucleotides: TGTGCCAGCAGTGAAGGTCAGGCTAACTATGGCTACACCTTC. This codes for CASSEGQANYGYTF.

This clone has only a few counts. This chain connects TRBV29-1 to TRBJ2-7, with unresolved D. Trimming removed 4 bases from V and 0 bases from J, with 7 bases in between. Per the germline V gene, CDR1 is SQVTM and CDR2 is ANQGSEA. CDR3 length: 12 residues. CDR3: CSVAVGSYEQYF. The DNA of the CDR3 is TGCAGCGTTGCGGTCGGCTCCTACGAGCAGTACTTC.

The sample holds one count of this clone. CDR3 in DNA: TGTGCCAGCCGGCCCACCCTCCCGGGTGAGCAGTTCTTC. Residues: CASRPTLPGEQFF. The chain joins TRBV6-5 to TRBJ2-1, with D unclear. The CDR3 length is 13 residues. Trimming left V 8 bases short and J 9 bases short, with 17 bases between. Germline-derived CDR1 and CDR2 are MNHEY and SVGAGI.

This clone was counted between two and nine times. The DNA for the CDR3 is TGTGCCAGCAAACGGGTGGGACAGGACTCCTACGAGCAGTACTTC. It specifies CASKRVGQDSYEQYF. The rearrangement joins TRBV6-1 to TRBJ2-7, with 8 nucleotides matching TRBD1. From germline, CDR1 is MNHNS and CDR2 SASEGT. The V gene end was trimmed by 7 bases and the J gene end by 0 bases; junction bases not matched to a gene: 8. The CDR3 sequence is 15 residues long.

The chain couples TRBV29-1 to TRBJ2-1, with a tentative D call TRBD1 (5 bases). This CDR3 is 12 amino acids long. In germline, CDR1 is SQVTM, CDR2 ANQGSEA. Trimming removed 7 bases at V and 8 bases at J, with 15 bases between. The CDR3 coding sequence is TGCAGCGGGATAGGGGTTATGGATGAGCAGTTCTTC. Amino acids: CSGIGVMDEQFF.

The V gene is TRBV14, the J gene TRBJ2-7; TRBD2 matches at 7 bases. The germline V gene has CDR1 SGHDN and CDR2 FVKESK. V trimming: 5 bases; J trimming: 1 base; junction bases outside the gene matches: 14. There are 17 residues in the CDR3. Here the CDR3 DNA reads TGTGCCAGCAGCTTTCGGAGGGAGGGAGTGTCTTCCTACGAGCAGTACTTC. This codes for CASSFRREGVSSYEQYF.

V and J are TRBV11-2 and TRBJ1-2; 7 bases match TRBD1. Germline assignment: CDR1 SGHAT and CDR2 FQNNGV. This CDR3 has 16 residues. V was pared by 1 base and J by 8 bases, with 13 bases of the junction left unmatched. CDR3 nucleotide sequence: TGTGCCAGCAGCTTAGGGGCCGGGACAGTAATTTGGGGCTACACCTTC. This encodes CASSLGAGTVIWGYTF.